This T cell receptor beta chain was identified during a study of early T cells in non-severe SARS-CoV-2 infection. Across the whole study: Sequencing of unsorted whole blood was done on bulk RNA, leaving chains unpaired.

Findings and limits, study-wide: Matches to VDJdb favored anti-spike CD8 responses and missed private and CD4 specificities.

V was clipped by 1 base and J by 4 bases, with 17 bases between them. The CDR3 loop spans 15 amino acids. Germline V gene sequence: CDR1 DFQATT, CDR2 SNEGSKA (reference sequence). This clonotype occurred many times. Its antigen is still unknown. Researchers attached unique molecular identifiers to individual cDNA molecules. TCRdb used MiXCR to reprocess the 5' RACE reads, holding one entry per CDR3 protein. In the table there are tens of thousands of distinct CDR3 sequences, 7.5% to 9% of which are singletons. This sample comprised whole blood, obtained at baseline. This sequence was found in an adult who was a healthcare worker with PCR-confirmed SARS-CoV-2 infection or an uninfected control (not recorded which). The chain links TRBV20-1 to TRBJ2-7; D is unresolved. The CDR3 DNA sequence: TGCAGTGCTAGAGGACGGAGTATTACTGCATACGAGCAGTACTTC. Amino acids: CSARGRSITAYEQYF.